The 4 T cell receptor beta chains presented below share a single source sample, sequenced in a study of T cell clonality in common variable immunodeficiency. The method was immunoSEQ multiplex PCR; TCRdb's version includes in-frame clones alone and lacks a portion of them. This repertoire lists tens of thousands of clones without singletons; approximately 6% sits in the top ten. Overall study findings and caveats: Common variable immunodeficiency TCR beta sequences reportedly had fewer deletions and N-nucleotide insertions.

No cognate antigen is known for these TCRs. The sample comprised peripheral blood mononuclear cells. The receptors come from a human donor with common variable immunodeficiency.

This clone has ten or more counts. The sequence runs out 3 residues before the end of the CDR3; the remainder is reconstructed from the germline J gene. V and J are TRBV18 and TRBJ1-6; 10 positions match TRBD1. Germline V gene lookup returns CDR1 KGHSH and CDR2 LQKENI. V was clipped by 0 bases and J by 7 bases; unmatched bases: 3. The CDR3 is made up of 16 amino acids. Here the CDR3 reads CASSPPGTGVNSPLHF. The part of the CDR3 DNA that was read is TGTGCCAGCTCACCACCCGGGACAGGGGTCAATTCACCC.

This clone occurred many times. The read finishes 3 residues shy of the CDR3 end, and the germline J gene is used to complete it. This rearrangement joins TRBV7-3 to TRBJ2-6, with D perhaps matching TRBD2 (6 bases). The CDR3 loop spans 15 amino acids. In germline, CDR1 is SGHTA, CDR2 FQGTGA. The ends were cut back, 1 base at V and 4 bases at J, with 8 bases in the middle. The CDR3 spells CASSLSRGGANVLTF. The CDR3 DNA, read in part, is TGTGCCAGCAGCTTAAGTCGGGGGGGGGCCAACGTC.

This clone was seen repeatedly, ten times or more. The read stops 3 residues short of the end of the CDR3; the missing end is completed from the germline J gene. The chain joins TRBV7-9 to TRBJ1-2; D is unclear. Germline V gene sequence: CDR1 SEHNR, CDR2 FQNEAQ (reference sequence). The CDR3 covers 13 residues. Between the trimmed V and J ends, which lost 5 bases and 1 base, there was a span of 8 bases. CDR3 region: CASSQQSNYGYTF. Partial CDR3 DNA: TGTGCCAGCAGCCAACAGAGTAACTATGGC.

This clone was counted ten times or more. Incomplete CDR3 DNA: TGTGCCAGCAGCTCGGGACAGGGATATCAGACTGAA. It yields the protein CASSSGQGYQTE. The whole CDR3 protein reads CASSSGQGYQTEAFF. This rearrangement joins TRBV7-9 to TRBJ1-1, with 9 bases matching TRBD1. The read is 3 residues too short to cover the CDR3 end, so that end is filled in from the germline J gene. Germline V gives CDR1 SEHNR, CDR2 FQNEAQ (reference sequence). V lost 4 bases and J lost 5; bases outside the gene matches: 8. This CDR3 is 15 amino acids long.